The present TCR beta chain was sequenced within a study of CD8+ T cells in alopecia areata. Study-wide results and caveats: Only one nonresponder was present, which leaves the link between baseline CD8+ expansion and response uncertain.

Sequencing templates came from extracted RNA that was reverse transcribed into cDNA. Measured with immunoSEQ multiplex PCR; TCRdb has only the in-frame clones, and not every one. Among 140,000 to 150,000 clones listed, nearly 55% were seen once. Specified treatment: oral pan-JAK inhibitor, 5-10 mg twice daily. Concerning this clone itself: What it recognizes is unknown.

Trimming cost V 1 base and J 3 bases, with 20 bases left between them. Germline V gives CDR1 SGHRS, CDR2 YFSETQ. The CDR3 is 18 residues long. This clonotype was obtained from a human donor with alopecia areata. The sequencing used CD8+ T cells sorted from blood, collected at week 4, from a patient treated with tofacitinib. The chain couples TRBV5-1 to TRBJ2-1; maybe TRBD1 (5 bases). This chain's CDR3 is CASSLYVLQGANYNEQFF. The CDR3 DNA reads TGCGCCAGCAGCTTGTACGTCTTACAAGGGGCCAACTACAATGAGCAGTTCTTC.